This T cell receptor (beta chain) was obtained from a study of T cells in Graves' hyperthyroidism and ophthalmopathy (dated by TCRdb to between 2018 and 2021). Looking at the study overall: Peripheral blood samples were taken at the time of initial diagnosis, prior to any treatment. To identify distinguishing TCR V-J signatures, a discovery cohort of 90 to 100 patients was used, comprising 43 with Graves' ophthalmopathy and some 60 with stable Graves' hyperthyroidism. Whether ophthalmopathy could be predicted prospectively was tested in an independent validation cohort made up of about 20 hyperthyroidism patients plus 17 patients who later progressed to ophthalmopathy. The approximately 97 discovery patients were randomly divided into training and test sets at a 7:3 ratio. In several Graves' hyperthyroidism patients, the study also compared T-cell repertoires from thyroid tissue with T-cell repertoires from blood. After blood sampling, hyperthyroidism patients were treated with methimazole at a starting dose of 30 mg daily, and ophthalmopathy patients were treated with high-dose intravenous methylprednisolone. TCR Vbeta CDR3 sequencing of 120 to 150 peripheral blood samples (more than 40 ophthalmopathy, 70 to 85 hyperthyroidism and some 17 progressor patients) is reported in the paper. Paper-wide results and their limitations: In validation, the model predicted progression to ophthalmopathy a median of about 6 months before onset, with over 55% sensitivity and about 72% specificity. Blood samples also contained most of the expanded thyroid clonotypes (frequency above 0.001), which suggests that blood repertoires may reflect thyroid immune responses. Sample size was not statistically predetermined, and blinding of investigators to group allocation was not performed. Ophthalmopathy was separated from stable hyperthyroidism by a 13 V-J signature model, with approximately 85% sensitivity and roughly 81% specificity obtained in cross-validation and 80%/75% obtained in testing.

This clonotype was detected a few times. It has no known antigen specificity. Base-call qualities are not available, and no considerably larger clone is one nucleotide away. Including cysteine and phenylalanine, the CDR3 has 15 amino acids. Just the 45-base CDR3 DNA is kept, in frame starting at base 1. CDR1 and CDR2 (LNHDA, SQIVND) derive from the germline V gene (reference sequence). Trimmed from V: 8 bases; trimmed from J: 9 bases; junction bases lacking a gene match: 16. Stable Graves' hyperthyroidism was defined as the absence of progression to ophthalmopathy over 18 months of follow-up. Hyperthyroidism patients were aged 18 to 65 years and newly diagnosed, with disease duration of less than 2 months. The study excluded patients with uncontrolled infections, other autoimmune diseases, pregnancy or lactation. Clinical symptoms, serum thyroxine and TRAb, thyroid ultrasound, and orbital computed tomography formed the basis for the diagnoses. PBMCs were isolated from 8 to 10 ml of fresh peripheral blood by Ficoll-Paque density gradient centrifugation. Total RNA was extracted with Trizol reagent, and quality was checked on an Agilent 2100 Bioanalyzer.

The TCR beta CDR3 regions were amplified from RNA transcripts. For the first round of RT-PCR on the TCR CDR3, the HTBI primer set was used together with the Qiagen OneStep RT-PCR kit. Libraries were constructed in a second round of multiplex PCR, after which size selection and purification were performed. Sequencing of the libraries was done on an Illumina HiSeq2000 using paired-end 100 bp reads. The original pipeline was this. SOAPnuke was used to process the raw data, throwing out any read that contained adapters or uncalled bases, had a mean Phred below 15, or lacked an exact constant-primer or identifier match. High-quality paired reads were merged using COPE v1.2.5, and each unique nucleotide sequence was defined as a clonotype. MiTCR v1.1 was used to align clonotypes to the IMGT TRBV, TRBD and TRBJ reference segments. Analysis was restricted to V-J combinations with a frequency above 0.0001, which covered 99.2% of repertoires. The TCS score was defined as F50 (clonal expansion) divided by E x V (chaos), with BLOSUM62-based TCRdist calculated between CDR3 peptides within each V-J. Welch's t-statistics and random forest reduced some 510 V-J features to roughly 13, which were used in a naive Bayes classifier (R e1071). In TCRdb, the public reads were trimmed at Q25 with fastp and aligned with MiXCR, with productive beta chains retained. Duplicate CDR3 protein sequences are folded into a single record with the most common DNA and genes. The V and J calls and clone size come from TCRdb's table, not from the authors' own analysis. The sample table lists 400,000 to 500,000 distinct CDR3 sequences, approximately 14% of them with a count of one. The ten largest make up about 4.9% of the sample.

The chain is made from TRBV19 and TRBJ2-1, and 7 junctional nucleotides match TRBD1. Sequencing was carried out using blood. This TCR was sampled from a woman aged 18-35 years with Graves' hyperthyroidism. CDR3 region: CASSQTATGRVEQFF. The nucleotides read TGTGCCAGTTCCCAAACAGCGACAGGGCGAGTTGAGCAGTTCTTC.